Described below is a single TCR beta chain sequence and its context. The data belong to a study of blood T cell repertoires in COVID-19. Study-level background: There were acute and convalescent COVID-19 samples, and they came from the United States, Italy and Spain.

Sequencing was performed with immunoSEQ multiplex PCR; in TCRdb, only in-frame clones are kept and a portion is missing. This sample carries roughly 200,000 clones, around 84% of them seen once, and the ten largest clones take 20%. This CDR3 has 13 amino acids. V was shortened by 5 bases and J by 3 bases, with 10 bases between the two germline ends. Sequenced input: peripheral blood. This chain uses TRBV12-3 or TRBV12-4 with TRBJ1-1; D gene uncertain. The receptor's source is a human donor in a cohort sampled during active COVID-19. This chain's CDR3 is CASSRFGDTEAFF. The CDR3 DNA reads TGTGCCAGCAGTAGGTTCGGAGACACTGAAGCTTTCTTT.